The rows below give T cell receptor beta chains drawn from one sample of a study of shared clonotypes between healthy human individuals. TCRdb's table, derived via immunoSEQ multiplex PCR, lists solely in-frame clones and lacks some. The data hold 850,000 to 1,200,000 clones, with 75% observed a single time. Sequencing was done on a sample of memory CD4+ T cells sorted from blood. The receptors here all came from a young man in good health. CDR3s include the opening cysteine and the closing phenylalanine or tryptophan. Each record gives: D gene, CDR3 length, J gene, clone size, V gene, CDR3 protein, CDR3 DNA. A D gene is named only where the DNA matches it firmly. Expanded clones get a size class; other rows say once, few or many, or leave the size out.

TRBD2 14 TRBJ2-1 . TRBV5-4 CASSFGGSYNEQFF TGTGCCAGCAGCTTCGGGGGGTCCTACAATGAGCAGTTCTTC
TRBD1 15 TRBJ1-3 few TRBV6-1 CASSEFQGAGNTIYF TGTGCCAGCAGTGAATTTCAGGGGGCTGGAAACACCATATATTTT
. 15 TRBJ1-4 . TRBV6-1 CASSDPGRINEKLFF TGTGCCAGCAGTGACCCGGGACGGATTAATGAAAAACTGTTTTTT
. 11 TRBJ2-5 few TRBV7-9 CASSSEVDKYF TGTGCCAGCAGCTCCGAGGTAGACAAGTACTTC
. 15 TRBJ1-3 . TRBV2 CASTSAGGSGNTIYF TGTGCCAGCACTTCTGCGGGAGGGTCGGGAAACACCATATATTTT
TRBD2 15 TRBJ2-1 . TRBV5-4 CASSPSREGYNEQFF TGTGCCAGCAGCCCCAGTCGGGAGGGGTACAATGAGCAGTTCTTC
. 14 TRBJ2-3 . TRBV10-1 CASSAGVGVDTQYF TGCGCCAGCAGTGCGGGGGTAGGAGTAGATACGCAGTATTTT
. 15 TRBJ1-5 once TRBV18 CASSPGGRSNQPQHF TGTGCCAGCTCACCAGGCGGACGTAGCAATCAGCCCCAGCATTTT
. 13 TRBJ2-1 . TRBV10-2 CASIARIRGEQFF TGCGCCAGCATTGCGCGAATTCGTGGTGAGCAGTTCTTC
TRBD2 18 TRBJ2-1 few TRBV4-3 CASSQDRLAYSSYNEQFF TGCGCCAGCAGCCAAGATCGACTAGCGTATAGCTCCTACAATGAGCAGTTCTTC
TRBD1 14 TRBJ2-7 . TRBV30 CAWSTGQGTHEQYF TGTGCCTGGAGCACGGGACAGGGGACCCACGAGCAGTACTTC
. 16 TRBJ2-2 once TRBV10-1 CASSNRGSPNTGELFF TGCGCCAGCAGTAACCGGGGGTCCCCGAACACCGGGGAGCTGTTTTTT
. 11 TRBJ2-3 few TRBV20-1 CSARGGNTQYF TGCAGTGCTAGAGGTGGGAATACGCAGTATTTT
TRBD2 14 TRBJ2-1 . TRBV7-2 CASSPGGSYNEQFF TGTGCCAGCAGCCCGGGGGGCTCCTACAATGAGCAGTTCTTC
. 15 TRBJ2-1 . TRBV4-3 CASSQVRQPYNEQFF TGCGCCAGCAGCCAAGTAAGACAGCCTTACAATGAGCAGTTCTTC
. 12 TRBJ1-1 . TRBV6-5 CASSRLGTEAFF TGTGCCAGCAGTAGGCTGGGGACTGAAGCTTTCTTT
. 15 TRBJ2-7 . TRBV12-5 CASGLWTTLSYEQYF TGTGCTAGTGGTTTGTGGACGACCCTCTCCTACGAGCAGTACTTC
. 16 TRBJ2-3 . TRBV27 CASSYGPWRGTDTQYF TGTGCCAGCAGCTACGGTCCTTGGAGGGGCACAGATACGCAGTATTTT
TRBD2 13 TRBJ2-1 . TRBV9 CASSAHGGVGQFF TGTGCCAGCAGCGCCCATGGGGGGGTTGGGCAGTTCTTC